The TCR beta chain described here comes from a study of T cell responses to AZD1222 COVID-19 vaccine. Broader study findings: Spike-specific TCR breadth and depth were elevated following two AZD1222 doses.

Germline V gene data show CDR1 as SGHTA and CDR2 as FQGNSA. This CDR3 contains 16 residues. V lost 1 base and J 0 bases, leaving 10 bases between the germline ends. A remark on this clone: Its antigen is not known.

The assay was immunoSEQ multiplex PCR, and TCRdb's table has in-frame clones only and misses some. The sample has around 120,000 clones, roughly 91% seen once. Source: peripheral blood, taken 28 days after the second AZD1222 dose. This receptor was taken from an adult who received the AZD1222 COVID-19 vaccine. The chain recombines TRBV7-2 with TRBJ1-3; no clear D gene. As DNA, the CDR3 is TGTGCCAGCAGCTTAGGACCCCCAGCCTCTGGAAACACCATATATTTT. Translated: CASSLGPPASGNTIYF.